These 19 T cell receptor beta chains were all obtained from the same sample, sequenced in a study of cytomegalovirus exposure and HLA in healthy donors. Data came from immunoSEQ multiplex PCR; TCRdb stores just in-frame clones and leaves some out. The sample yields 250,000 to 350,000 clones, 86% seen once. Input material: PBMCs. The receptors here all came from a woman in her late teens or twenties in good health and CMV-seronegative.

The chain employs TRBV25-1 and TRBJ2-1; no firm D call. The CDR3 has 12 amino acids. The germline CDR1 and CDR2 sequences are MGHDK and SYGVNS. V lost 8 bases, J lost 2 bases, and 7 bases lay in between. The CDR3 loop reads CASGPPYNEQFF. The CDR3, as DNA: TGTGCCAGCGGGCCTCCCTACAATGAGCAGTTCTTC.

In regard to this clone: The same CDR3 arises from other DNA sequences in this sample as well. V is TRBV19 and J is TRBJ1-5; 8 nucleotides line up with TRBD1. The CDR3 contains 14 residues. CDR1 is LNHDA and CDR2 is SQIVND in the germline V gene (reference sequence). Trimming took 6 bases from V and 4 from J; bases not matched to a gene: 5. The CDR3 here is CASSGTGGNQPQHF. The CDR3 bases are TGTGCCAGTAGCGGGACAGGTGGGAATCAGCCCCAGCATTTT.

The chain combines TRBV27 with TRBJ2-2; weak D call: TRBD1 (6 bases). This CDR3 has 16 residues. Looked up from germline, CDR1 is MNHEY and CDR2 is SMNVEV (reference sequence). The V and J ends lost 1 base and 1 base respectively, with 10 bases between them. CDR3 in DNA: TGTGCCAGCAGTTTATGGGGACAATTGAACACCGGGGAGCTGTTTTTT. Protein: CASSLWGQLNTGELFF.

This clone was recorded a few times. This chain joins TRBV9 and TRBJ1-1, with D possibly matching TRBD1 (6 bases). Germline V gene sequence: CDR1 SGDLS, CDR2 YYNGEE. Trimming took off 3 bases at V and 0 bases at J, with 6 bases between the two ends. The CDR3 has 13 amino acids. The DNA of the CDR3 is TGTGCCAGCAGCGGGACAGTGAACACTGAAGCTTTCTTT. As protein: CASSGTVNTEAFF.

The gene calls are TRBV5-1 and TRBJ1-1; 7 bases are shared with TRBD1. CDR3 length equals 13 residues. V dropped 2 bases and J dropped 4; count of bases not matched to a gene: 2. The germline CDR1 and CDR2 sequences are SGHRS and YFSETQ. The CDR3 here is CASSFAGGTEAFF. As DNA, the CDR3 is TGCGCCAGCAGCTTTGCAGGGGGCACTGAAGCTTTCTTT.

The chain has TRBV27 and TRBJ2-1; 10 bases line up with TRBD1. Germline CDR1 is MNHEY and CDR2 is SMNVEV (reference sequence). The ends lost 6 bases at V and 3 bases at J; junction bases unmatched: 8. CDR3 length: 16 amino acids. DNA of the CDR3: TGTGCCAGCAGCCCAGAGACAGGGGGCTTCTACAATGAGCAGTTCTTC. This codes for CASSPETGGFYNEQFF.

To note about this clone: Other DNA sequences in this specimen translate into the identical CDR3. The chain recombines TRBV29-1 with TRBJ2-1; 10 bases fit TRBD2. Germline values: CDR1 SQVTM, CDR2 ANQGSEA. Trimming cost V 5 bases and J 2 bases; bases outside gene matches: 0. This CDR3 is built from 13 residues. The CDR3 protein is CSVSGRAYNEQFF. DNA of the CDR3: TGCAGCGTTAGCGGGAGGGCCTACAATGAGCAGTTCTTC.

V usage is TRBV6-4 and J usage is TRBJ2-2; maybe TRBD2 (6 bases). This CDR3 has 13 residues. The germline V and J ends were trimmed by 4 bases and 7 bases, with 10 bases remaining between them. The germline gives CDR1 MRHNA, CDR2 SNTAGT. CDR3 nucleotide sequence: TGTGCCAGCAGTGTCGGGAGTGGCGGGGAGCTGTTTTTT. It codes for CASSVGSGGELFF.

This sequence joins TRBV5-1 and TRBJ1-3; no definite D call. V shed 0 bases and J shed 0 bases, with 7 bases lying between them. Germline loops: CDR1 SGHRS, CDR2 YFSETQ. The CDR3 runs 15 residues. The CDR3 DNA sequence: TGCGCCAGCAGCTTGGATCGGGTCTCTGGAAACACCATATATTTT. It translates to CASSLDRVSGNTIYF.

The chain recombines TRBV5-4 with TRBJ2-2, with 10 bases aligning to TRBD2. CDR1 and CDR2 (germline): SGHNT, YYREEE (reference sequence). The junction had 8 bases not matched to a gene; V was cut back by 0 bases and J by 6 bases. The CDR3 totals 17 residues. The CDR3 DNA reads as TGTGCCAGCAGCTTGGGAATGCCAGCGGGAGGGTCCGGGGAGCTGTTTTTT. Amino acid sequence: CASSLGMPAGGSGELFF. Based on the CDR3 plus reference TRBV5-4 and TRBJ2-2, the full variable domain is ETGVTQSPTHLIKTRGQQVTLRCSSQSGHNTVSWYQQALGQGPQFIFQYYREEENGRGNFPPRFSGLQFPNYSSELNVNALELDDSALYLCASSLGMPAGGSGELFFGEGSRLTVL.

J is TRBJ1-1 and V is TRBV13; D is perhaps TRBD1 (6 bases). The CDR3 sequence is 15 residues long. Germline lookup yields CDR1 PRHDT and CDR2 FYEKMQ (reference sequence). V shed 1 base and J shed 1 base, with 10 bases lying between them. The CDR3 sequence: CASSLEGGPNTEAFF. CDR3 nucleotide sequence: TGTGCCAGCAGCTTAGAAGGGGGACCGAACACTGAAGCTTTCTTT.

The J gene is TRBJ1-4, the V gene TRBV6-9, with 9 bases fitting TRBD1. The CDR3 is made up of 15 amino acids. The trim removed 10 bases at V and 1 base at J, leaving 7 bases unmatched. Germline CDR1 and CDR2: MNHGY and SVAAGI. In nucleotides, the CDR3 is TGTGCCAACCAGGGACAGGGCAAAACTAATGAAAAACTGTTTTTT. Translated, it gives CANQGQGKTNEKLFF.

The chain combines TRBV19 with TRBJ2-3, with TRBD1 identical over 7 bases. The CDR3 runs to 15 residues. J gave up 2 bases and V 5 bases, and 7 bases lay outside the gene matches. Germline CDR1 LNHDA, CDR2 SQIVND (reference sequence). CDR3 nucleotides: TGTGCCAGTAGTCCCCGGGACAGCTACACAGATACGCAGTATTTT. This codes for CASSPRDSYTDTQYF.

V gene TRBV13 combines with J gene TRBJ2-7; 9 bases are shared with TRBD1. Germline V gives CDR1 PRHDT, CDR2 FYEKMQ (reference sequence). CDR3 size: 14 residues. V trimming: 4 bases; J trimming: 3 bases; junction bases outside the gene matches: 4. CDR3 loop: CASSSGTGIYEQYF. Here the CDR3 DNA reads TGTGCCAGCAGCTCTGGGACAGGGATCTACGAGCAGTACTTC.

This CDR3 is CASSQTGDQPQHF. CDR3 in DNA: TGTGCCAGCAGCCAAACAGGGGATCAGCCCCAGCATTTT. J is TRBJ1-5 and V is TRBV7-8, with 7 nucleotides matching TRBD1. With 5 bases clipped from V and 5 bases from J, the junction kept 3 bases outside the gene matches. CDR3 length equals 13 residues. Germline CDR1 is SGHVS and CDR2 is FQNEAQ.

The CDR3 DNA is TGTGCCAGCAGCCAAGATTTCGCTAGCGGCAATGAGCAGTTCTTC. Amino acids: CASSQDFASGNEQFF. This chain connects TRBV4-2 to TRBJ2-1; 7 bases align to TRBD2. V was pared by 0 bases and J by 6 bases, with 5 bases of the junction left unmatched. Germline lookup yields CDR1 LGHNA and CDR2 YNFKEQ. This CDR3 contains 15 residues.

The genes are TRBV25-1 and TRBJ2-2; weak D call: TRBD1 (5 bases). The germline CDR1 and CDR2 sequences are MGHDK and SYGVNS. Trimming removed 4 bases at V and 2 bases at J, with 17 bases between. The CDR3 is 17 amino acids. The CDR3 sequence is CASSASLSRANTGELFF. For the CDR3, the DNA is TGTGCCAGCAGTGCCTCATTAAGCAGGGCTAACACCGGGGAGCTGTTTTTT.

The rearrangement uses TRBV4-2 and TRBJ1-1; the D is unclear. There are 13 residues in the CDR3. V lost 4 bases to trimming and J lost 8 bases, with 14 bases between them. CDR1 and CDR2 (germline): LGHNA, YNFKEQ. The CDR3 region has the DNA TGTGCCAGCAGCCCTCCGACGGAGGGAGAAGCTTTCTTT. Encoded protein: CASSPPTEGEAFF.

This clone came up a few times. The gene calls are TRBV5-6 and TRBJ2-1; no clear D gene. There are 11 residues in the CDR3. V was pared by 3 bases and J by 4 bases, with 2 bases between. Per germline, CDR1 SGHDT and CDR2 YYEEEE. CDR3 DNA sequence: TGTGCCAGCAGCTCATACAATGAGCAGTTCTTC. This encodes CASSSYNEQFF.